Presented here are 25 T cell receptor beta chains from one specimen sequenced in a study of blood T cell repertoires in COVID-19. Libraries were prepared by immunoSEQ multiplex PCR; TCRdb keeps only in-frame clonotypes and omits some of them. Of about 320,000 clones listed, around 90% are singletons. Sequences were obtained from PBMCs or T cells enriched from blood (not recorded which). The receptors stem from a man aged 55 to 70 who had recovered from COVID-19.

DNA for the CDR3: TGTGCCAGCAGTTTAAATAGGGGGCGGTCCGGGGAGCTGTTTTTT. This sequence encodes CASSLNRGRSGELFF. The chain joins TRBV28 to TRBJ2-2; 7 positions match TRBD1. The CDR3 is 15 amino acids. V lost 2 bases and J lost 6; bases outside the gene matches: 6. Germline V CDR1 and CDR2: MDHEN, SYDVKM.

The V and J genes are TRBV4-1 and TRBJ2-1; possible D gene TRBD1, 6 bases. Trimming took off 5 bases at V and 8 bases at J, with 16 bases between the two ends. This CDR3 region has 14 residues. Per germline, CDR1 MGHRA and CDR2 YSYEKL. In DNA form, the CDR3 reads TGCGCCAGCAGCGGGGGCCCTGGCAATTATGAGCAGTTCTTC. Its translation: CASSGGPGNYEQFF.

The rearrangement links TRBV9 to TRBJ2-3; 8 bases fit TRBD2. The CDR3 consists of 15 residues. The V and J ends lost 4 bases and 2 bases, in that order; junction bases with no gene match: 6. Germline lookup yields CDR1 SGDLS and CDR2 YYNGEE. CDR3: CASSSSGGDTDTQYF. CDR3 in DNA: TGTGCCAGCAGCTCGTCGGGGGGGGACACAGATACGCAGTATTTT. Drawing the rest from reference TRBV9 and TRBJ2-3, the complete variable domain is DSGVTQTPKHLITATGQRVTLRCSPRSGDLSVYWYQQSLDQGLQFLIQYYNGEERAKGNILERFSAQQFPDLHSELNLSSLELGDSALYFCASSSSGGDTDTQYFGPGTRLTVL.

The J gene is TRBJ1-1, the V gene TRBV6-5; perhaps TRBD1 as D (6 bases). Germline CDR1 MNHEY, CDR2 SVGAGI. V was cut by 0 bases and J by 10 bases, with 21 bases left in between. CDR3 length: 16 amino acids. CDR3 sequence: CASSYSRRNRGFGAFF. The DNA of the CDR3 is TGTGCCAGCAGTTACTCACGGAGGAATAGGGGGTTCGGAGCTTTCTTT.

V is TRBV20-1 and J is TRBJ1-4; no definite D call. CDR3 length: 11 residues. V was shortened by 3 bases and J by 8 bases, with 7 bases between the two germline ends. Germline CDR1 DFQATT, CDR2 SNEGSKA (reference sequence). The CDR3 nucleotides are TGCAGTGCTAGTCGCGGGGAAAAACTGTTTTTT. This translates into CSASRGEKLFF.

This rearrangement joins TRBV20-1 to TRBJ2-5; D remains ambiguous. CDR3 length: 11 amino acids. V lost 3 bases to trimming and J lost 3 bases, with 5 bases between them. Germline V gene lookup returns CDR1 DFQATT and CDR2 SNEGSKA (reference sequence). The CDR3 region is CSASKKETQYF. The CDR3 region has the DNA TGCAGTGCTAGCAAAAAAGAGACCCAGTACTTC.

The chain recombines TRBV14 with TRBJ1-6; D is unresolved. V was cut by 4 bases and J by 10 bases, with 14 bases left in between. In germline, CDR1 is SGHDN, CDR2 FVKESK. The CDR3 is made up of 14 amino acids. The CDR3 nucleotides are TGTGCCAGCAGCCTAAAAACCAGATACTCACCCCTCCACTTT. Amino acids: CASSLKTRYSPLHF.

This clone was detected once. For the CDR3, the DNA is TGTGCCAGCAGTACCTGGGGGCAGGGAGATTCACCCCTCCACTTT. Protein product: CASSTWGQGDSPLHF. The rearrangement joins TRBV25-1 to TRBJ1-6; maybe TRBD1 (6 bases). The CDR3 extends over 15 amino acids. V lost 5 bases and J 8 bases, leaving 16 bases between the germline ends. In germline, CDR1 is MGHDK, CDR2 SYGVNS.

This chain links TRBV11-1 with TRBJ2-7, with 8 bases aligning to TRBD1. Looked up from germline, CDR1 is SGHAT and CDR2 is FQDESV (reference sequence). Trimming took 4 bases from V and 5 from J; bases not matched to a gene: 4. There are 13 residues in the CDR3. The CDR3 DNA follows: TGTGCCAGCAGCTCGCTGGACAGGGACGAGCAGTACTTC. Its translation: CASSSLDRDEQYF. The entire variable domain, with the rest obtained from reference TRBV11-1 and TRBJ2-7, is as follows: EAEVAQSPRYKITEKSQAVAFWCDPISGHATLYWYRQILGQGPELLVQFQDESVVDDSQLPKDRFSAERLKGVDSTLKIQPAELGDSAMYLCASSSLDRDEQYFGPGTRLTVT.

The V gene is TRBV10-3, the J gene TRBJ2-1, with 8 bases that match TRBD2. Germline V CDR1 and CDR2: ENHRY, SYGVKD. V shed 8 bases and J 4 bases; nucleotides not matched to a gene: 13. This CDR3 comprises 16 residues. For the CDR3, the DNA is TGTGCCATCCGAGGGGGAAGCGGGGGACCATACAATGAGCAGTTCTTC. It codes for CAIRGGSGGPYNEQFF.

The chain is built from TRBV4-3 and TRBJ1-1, with D uncertain. Per germline, CDR1 LGHNA and CDR2 YSLEER. V was cut by 3 bases and J by 4 bases, with 15 bases left in between. The CDR3 is 15 amino acids. CDR3 bases: TGCGCCAGCAGCCATCCTCGGGGTGCCTTCACTGAAGCTTTCTTT. This codes for CASSHPRGAFTEAFF.

The V call is TRBV7-8, the J call TRBJ1-2; the D gene is possibly TRBD1 (6 bases). Trimming removed 1 base at V and 9 bases at J, with 15 bases between. Germline V gives CDR1 SGHVS, CDR2 FQNEAQ. The CDR3 runs to 14 residues. The CDR3 region is CASSLGRHRVSYTF. As DNA, the CDR3 is TGTGCCAGCAGCTTAGGGCGTCACAGGGTGAGCTACACCTTC.

This clone occurred once. The chain has TRBV9 and TRBJ2-3; D is unresolved. CDR1 SGDLS and CDR2 YYNGEE come from the germline V gene. The CDR3 spans 14 residues. V lost 3 bases, J lost 1 base, and 9 bases lay in between. This chain's CDR3 is CASSEVGGTDTQYF. The CDR3 DNA reads TGTGCCAGCAGCGAGGTGGGCGGCACAGATACGCAGTATTTT.

This clone was seen a few times. The rearrangement uses TRBV28 and TRBJ2-3; D is uncertain. The CDR3 contains 11 residues. The germline V gene encodes CDR1 MDHEN and CDR2 SYDVKM. Between the trimmed V and J ends, which lost 5 bases and 6 bases, there was a span of 6 bases. In DNA form, the CDR3 reads TGTGCCAGCAGTCCTCGGGATACGCAGTATTTT. Protein: CASSPRDTQYF. Based on the CDR3 plus reference TRBV28 and TRBJ2-3, the full variable domain is DVKVTQSSRYLVKRTGEKVFLECVQDMDHENMFWYRQDPGLGLRLIYFSYDVKMKEKGDIPEGYSVSREKKERFSLILESASTNQTSMYLCASSPRDTQYFGPGTRLTVL.

The chain joins TRBV19 to TRBJ1-2; D is perhaps TRBD1 (6 bases). The germline V gene has CDR1 LNHDA and CDR2 SQIVND (reference sequence). The CDR3 loop spans 13 amino acids. The V and J ends lost 9 bases and 4 bases respectively, with 15 bases between them. This chain's CDR3 is CASRRDKGYGYTF. In DNA form, the CDR3 reads TGTGCCAGCCGCCGGGACAAGGGCTATGGCTACACCTTC. The variable domain in full, with the rest retrieved from reference TRBV19 and TRBJ1-2, is DGGITQSPKYLFRKEGQNVTLSCEQNLNHDAMYWYRQDPGQGLRLIYYSQIVNDFQKGDIAEGYSVSREKKESFPLTVTSAQKNPTAFYLCASRRDKGYGYTFGSGTRLTVV.

In its sample, this clone was seen once. The chain carries TRBV7-8 and TRBJ2-5, with 7 bases fitting TRBD1. This CDR3 spans 15 amino acids. The junction had 11 bases not matched to a gene; V was cut back by 5 bases and J by 5 bases. The germline V gene has CDR1 SGHVS and CDR2 FQNEAQ. The CDR3 loop is CASSGTTGPVETQYF. The CDR3, as DNA: TGTGCCAGCAGCGGGACGACAGGGCCAGTTGAGACCCAGTACTTC.

The chain couples TRBV29-1 to TRBJ2-7, with a tentative D call TRBD1 (6 bases). V was cut by 6 bases and J by 1 base, with 10 bases left in between. The CDR3 covers 12 residues. In germline, CDR1 is SQVTM, CDR2 ANQGSEA. The CDR3 DNA reads TGCAGCGTCCTACAGGGTTCCTACGAGCAGTACTTC. Translated: CSVLQGSYEQYF.

This chain uses TRBV9 with TRBJ1-3, with a weak D call TRBD1 (6 bases). The CDR3 sequence is 15 residues long. Between the trimmed V and J ends, which lost 2 bases and 0 bases, there was a span of 9 bases. Germline CDR1 SGDLS, CDR2 YYNGEE. The CDR3 here is CASSVTGSSGNTIYF. The CDR3 nucleotides read TGTGCCAGCAGCGTTACAGGGAGCTCTGGAAACACCATATATTTT. The full variable domain, completed using reference TRBV9 and TRBJ1-3, is DSGVTQTPKHLITATGQRVTLRCSPRSGDLSVYWYQQSLDQGLQFLIQYYNGEERAKGNILERFSAQQFPDLHSELNLSSLELGDSALYFCASSVTGSSGNTIYFGEGSWLTVV.

The CDR3 is CASSPMEANTEAFF. Written as DNA, the CDR3 is TGCGCCAGCAGCCCCATGGAGGCGAACACTGAAGCTTTCTTT. The rearrangement links TRBV4-1 to TRBJ1-1; D unresolved. Germline V gene data show CDR1 as MGHRA and CDR2 as YSYEKL. The CDR3 runs to 14 residues. Trimming took off 4 bases at V and 1 base at J, with 10 bases between the two ends.

The rearrangement joins TRBV24-1 to TRBJ2-2; TRBD1 matches 9 bases. The V and J ends lost 5 bases and 4 bases, in that order; junction bases with no gene match: 4. The CDR3 length is 15 residues. From germline, CDR1 is KGHDR and CDR2 SFDVKD. CDR3 coding DNA: TGTGCCACCAGTGGACAGGGGGGTCCCACCGGGGAGCTGTTTTTT. It is translated as CATSGQGGPTGELFF.

J is TRBJ2-1 and V is TRBV6-6; D gene ambiguous. CDR1 and CDR2 from the germline V gene are MNHNY and SVGAGI (reference sequence). Trimming took off 2 bases at V and 13 bases at J, with 9 bases between the two ends. This CDR3 is built from 11 residues. This CDR3 reads CASSYRLEQFF. CDR3 in DNA: TGTGCCAGCAGTTACCGGCTAGAACAGTTCTTC.

This clone came up once. V is TRBV6-7 and J is TRBJ2-7; 7 bases line up with TRBD1. TRBV6-7 is filed as an ORF, its function uncertain. The CDR3 extends over 15 amino acids. V lost 3 bases and J lost 3; bases outside the gene matches: 8. The CDR3 DNA is TGTGCCAGCAGTTATCCGGGACAGTTGTACTACGAGCAGTACTTC. Protein: CASSYPGQLYYEQYF.

This clone was observed once. The chain employs TRBV7-2 and TRBJ2-1, with D hard to call. Germline CDR1 SGHTA, CDR2 FQGNSA. Trimming left V 0 bases short and J 7 bases short, with 4 bases between. The length of the CDR3 is 12 residues. CDR3 bases: TGTGCCAGCAGCTTAGCTCCGAATGAGCAGTTCTTC. Translated, it gives CASSLAPNEQFF.

The chain is built from TRBV15 and TRBJ2-1; 8 bases align to TRBD2. The CDR3 has 14 amino acids. Germline V lookup: CDR1 LNHNV, CDR2 YYDKDF (reference sequence). Losses at the gene ends were 2 bases for V and 5 bases for J; bases not matched to a gene: 2. For the CDR3, the DNA is TGTGCCACCAGCAGAACTAGCGGCCACAATGAGCAGTTCTTC. It yields the protein CATSRTSGHNEQFF.

This clone was detected only a few times. This sequence joins TRBV11-3 and TRBJ1-4; tentative D call: TRBD1 (5 bases). This CDR3 has 13 amino acids. V dropped 5 bases and J dropped 6 bases, with 10 bases sitting between them. Looked up from germline, CDR1 is SGHNT and CDR2 is YENEEA. For the CDR3, the DNA is TGTGCCAGCAGCGGGACGGGGGATGAAAAACTGTTTTTT. Translating gives CASSGTGDEKLFF.